These 12 T cell receptor beta chains originate from one sample sequenced in a study of blood T cell repertoires in COVID-19. Produced via immunoSEQ multiplex PCR; TCRdb's table is partial and in-frame only. In the table there are over 75,000 clones, roughly 84% of which are singletons. What was sequenced was peripheral blood. These TCRs come from a woman aged 45-65 years with acute or convalescent COVID-19.

The J gene is TRBJ1-1, the V gene TRBV4-2; D is perhaps TRBD1 (5 bases). Trimming removed 4 bases at V and 5 bases at J, with 14 bases between. CDR3 length: 14 amino acids. The germline gives CDR1 LGHNA, CDR2 YNFKEQ. The CDR3 DNA follows: TGTGCCAGCAGCCGCAGCAGGGAAAGGACTGAAGCTTTCTTT. This codes for CASSRSRERTEAFF.

The chain combines TRBV9 with TRBJ1-6; the match to TRBD1 covers 8 bases. The CDR3 runs 15 residues. CDR1 is SGDLS and CDR2 is YYNGEE in the germline V gene. The V segment lost 0 bases and the J segment 7 bases; nucleotides outside the gene matches: 3. The chain's CDR3 is CASSVETGANSPLHF. The CDR3 DNA is TGTGCCAGCAGCGTAGAGACAGGGGCCAATTCACCCCTCCACTTT.

The chain has TRBV27 and TRBJ1-6; a possible D gene is TRBD1 (6 bases). V was pared by 3 bases and J by 11 bases, with 14 bases between. Germline CDR1 is MNHEY and CDR2 is SMNVEV (reference sequence). The CDR3 spans 14 residues. The CDR3 loop reads CASSFLGAGTPLHF. CDR3 bases: TGTGCCAGCAGTTTCCTGGGGGCTGGGACACCCCTCCACTTT.

By sample fraction, this clone is large (0.1 to 1%). The chain uses TRBV24-1 and TRBJ2-3; TRBD1 agrees at 9 bases. CDR1 KGHDR and CDR2 SFDVKD come from the germline V gene. The CDR3 is made up of 17 amino acids. Unmatched junction bases numbered 8, after V lost 2 bases and J lost 3 bases. For the CDR3, the DNA is TGTGCCACCAGTGATTGGGACAGGGCCTTTGGGACAGATACGCAGTATTTT. Protein product: CATSDWDRAFGTDTQYF.

This clone occurred a few times. Other DNA sequences in this specimen translate into the identical CDR3. The chain carries TRBV27 and TRBJ1-2, with D uncertain. Germline values: CDR1 MNHEY, CDR2 SMNVEV (reference sequence). V lost 2 bases and J 5 bases, leaving 12 bases between the germline ends. The length of the CDR3 is 14 residues. DNA of the CDR3: TGTGCCAGCAGTTTAGGCGGCTACCCTTATGGCTACACCTTC. As protein: CASSLGGYPYGYTF.

This chain links TRBV6-2 or TRBV6-3 with TRBJ2-2; a weak D match, TRBD2 (6 bases). Trimming pared 2 bases from V and 5 bases from J, leaving 18 bases between. Germline V lookup: CDR1 MNHEY, CDR2 SVGEGT. This CDR3 region has 17 residues. This CDR3 reads CASSYPLSRGITGELFF. The DNA for the CDR3 is TGTGCCAGCAGTTACCCACTCTCGCGCGGGATTACCGGGGAGCTGTTTTTT.

The V call is TRBV7-9, the J call TRBJ1-6, with 7 bases fitting TRBD1. Trimming took 2 bases from V and 5 from J; bases not matched to a gene: 3. This CDR3 comprises 15 residues. Germline V gene sequence: CDR1 SEHNR, CDR2 FQNEAQ (reference sequence). In DNA form, the CDR3 reads TGTGCCAGCAGCTTAACCGGACAGGATAATTCACCCCTCCACTTT. It yields the protein CASSLTGQDNSPLHF.

This clone was counted a single time. This chain uses TRBV23-1 with TRBJ1-6, with 8 nucleotides matching TRBD1. TRBV23-1 counts as an open reading frame of uncertain function. V was pared by 6 bases and J by 10 bases, with 8 bases of the junction left unmatched. The CDR3 consists of 14 residues. CDR3 in amino acids: CASRSSDRGSPLHF. The CDR3 region has the DNA TGCGCCAGCAGATCGTCCGACAGGGGCTCACCCCTCCACTTT.

The chain couples TRBV5-5 to TRBJ2-2, with 7 bases aligning to TRBD1. The CDR3 is made up of 15 amino acids. V shed 4 bases, J shed 1 base, and the junction held 4 bases outside the gene matches. Germline loops: CDR1 SGHKS, CDR2 YYEKEE (reference sequence). CDR3 loop: CASSPTGKNTGELFF. The CDR3 DNA sequence: TGTGCCAGCAGCCCGACAGGGAAGAACACCGGGGAGCTGTTTTTT.

The table lists this clone with a few counts. The chain links TRBV2 to TRBJ2-5; possibly TRBD2 for D (6 bases). The V end was cut by 2 bases, the J end by 4 bases, with 17 bases between. This CDR3 contains 16 residues. CDR1 SNHLY and CDR2 FYNNEI come from the germline V gene. CDR3 coding DNA: TGTGCCAGCAGTGAACCTTCAGGAGGGGTTTCAGAGACCCAGTACTTC. Protein product: CASSEPSGGVSETQYF. Looking up the rest from reference TRBV2 and TRBJ2-5 gives the full variable domain: EPEVTQTPSHQVTQMGQEVILRCVPISNHLYFYWYRQILGQKVEFLVSFYNNEISEKSEIFDDQFSVERPDGSNFTLKIRSTKLEDSAMYFCASSEPSGGVSETQYFGPGTRLLVL.

A single count supports this clone. The chain links TRBV12-3 or TRBV12-4 to TRBJ1-6; tentatively, D is TRBD1 (6 bases). The CDR3 totals 12 residues. V dropped 2 bases and J dropped 13 bases, with 9 bases sitting between them. CDR3 nucleotide sequence: TGTGCCAGCAGTTTAACCCAGGGGCCCCTCCACTTT. Translating it yields CASSLTQGPLHF.

As to this clone: Other nucleotide sequences in the sample specify the same CDR3. This chain uses TRBV29-1 with TRBJ1-6; tentatively, D is TRBD1 (6 bases). Germline values: CDR1 SQVTM, CDR2 ANQGSEA. The CDR3 spans 13 residues. V lost 4 bases and J 7 bases, leaving 11 bases between the germline ends. The CDR3 DNA reads TGCAGCGTTGCTGACAGGTCAAATTCACCCCTCCACTTT. This encodes CSVADRSNSPLHF.